This T cell receptor beta chain was recorded in a study of blood T cell repertoires in COVID-19. Background on the study: The cDNA or gDNA used as material had been derived from T cells, B-cell-depleted T cells, or PBMCs.

Profiling relied on immunoSEQ multiplex PCR, and the TCRdb table lists in-frame clones only, not all of them. This sample has over 100,000 clones; roughly 85% occur once, and the top ten carry roughly 18%. Losses at the gene ends were 9 bases for V and 9 bases for J; bases not matched to a gene: 4. Germline V CDR1 and CDR2: KGHDR, SFDVKD. This CDR3 is built from 13 residues. The V call is TRBV24-1, the J call TRBJ2-1, with TRBD2 matching over 13 bases. The receptor's source is a woman in her fifties or sixties with acute or convalescent COVID-19. Sequenced material: peripheral blood. CDR3 region: CATGRLAGGEQFF. The CDR3 bases are TGTGCCACCGGACGACTAGCGGGAGGTGAGCAGTTCTTC.